This T cell receptor (beta chain) derives from a study of cytomegalovirus exposure and HLA in healthy donors. Overall study context: Early released data had tens of millions of unique TCRs, all coming from HLA-typed donors. Regarding the study as a whole: The listing of 160 or so TCR beta chains classed them as cytomegalovirus-associated. There were reportedly fewer N-insertions in an Asian-associated ancestry cluster than the roughly 670-donor mean, in a later analysis.

Of note for this clone: As yet, its antigen is unknown.

Vbeta (60) and Jbeta (13) primers were used in the PCR. Sequenced by immunoSEQ multiplex PCR; TCRdb stores in-frame clones only, minus some. The data contain 130,000 to 150,000 clones, about 80% of them singletons. The specimen was PBMCs. The source of this sequence is a male donor in good health and CMV-seropositive.

This chain's CDR3 is CASRGDLNTEAFF. The DNA of the CDR3 is TGTGCCAGCCGCGGGGACCTGAACACTGAAGCTTTCTTT. The gene calls are TRBV2 and TRBJ1-1; D perhaps matches TRBD1 (5 bases). The CDR3 extends over 13 amino acids. Per the germline V gene, CDR1 is SNHLY and CDR2 is FYNNEI. Trimming stripped 8 bases from V and 0 bases from J, with 10 bases between.